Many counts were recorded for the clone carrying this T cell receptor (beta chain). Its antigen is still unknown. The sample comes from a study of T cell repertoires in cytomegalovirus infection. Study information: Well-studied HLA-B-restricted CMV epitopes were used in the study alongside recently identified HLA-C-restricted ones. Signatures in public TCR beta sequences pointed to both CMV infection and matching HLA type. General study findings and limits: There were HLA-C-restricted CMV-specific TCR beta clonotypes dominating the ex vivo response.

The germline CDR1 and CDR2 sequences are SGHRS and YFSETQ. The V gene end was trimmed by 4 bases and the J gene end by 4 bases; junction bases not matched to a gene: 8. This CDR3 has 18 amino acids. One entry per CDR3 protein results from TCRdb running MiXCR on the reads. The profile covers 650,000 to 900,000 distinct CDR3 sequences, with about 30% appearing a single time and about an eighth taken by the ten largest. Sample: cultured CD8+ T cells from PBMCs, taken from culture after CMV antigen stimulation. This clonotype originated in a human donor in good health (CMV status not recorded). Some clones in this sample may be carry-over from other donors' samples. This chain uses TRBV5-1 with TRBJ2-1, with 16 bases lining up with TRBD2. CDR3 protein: CASSTPGLAGGPYNEQFF. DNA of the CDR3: TGCGCCAGCAGCACCCCGGGACTAGCGGGGGGGCCGTACAATGAGCAGTTCTTC.